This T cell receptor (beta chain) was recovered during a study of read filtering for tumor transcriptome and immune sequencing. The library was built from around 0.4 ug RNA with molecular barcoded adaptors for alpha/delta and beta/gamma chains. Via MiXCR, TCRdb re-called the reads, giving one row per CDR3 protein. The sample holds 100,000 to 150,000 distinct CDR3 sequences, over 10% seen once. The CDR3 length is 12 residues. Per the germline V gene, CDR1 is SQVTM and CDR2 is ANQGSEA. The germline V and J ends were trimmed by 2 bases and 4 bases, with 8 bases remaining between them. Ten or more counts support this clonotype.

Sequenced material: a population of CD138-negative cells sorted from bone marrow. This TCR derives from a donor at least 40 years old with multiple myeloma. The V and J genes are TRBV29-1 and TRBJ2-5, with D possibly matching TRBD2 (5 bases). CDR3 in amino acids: CSVETEGETQYF. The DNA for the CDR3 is TGCAGCGTTGAAACAGAGGGAGAGACCCAGTACTTC.